The rows below give T cell receptor beta chains drawn from one sample of a study of Ad26.COV2.S vaccination and SARS-CoV-2 variants. The table came from immunoSEQ multiplex PCR; TCRdb's copy has only in-frame clones and leaves some out. Of 350,000 to 450,000 clones detected, around 92% appear once; the ten largest clones hold 3% to 4%. The starting material was peripheral blood, obtained after recovery from COVID-19. The receptors originated from a human donor who had recovered from COVID-19. The CDR3 runs from the conserved cysteine through the conserved F or W. Each record gives: V gene, J gene, clone size, D gene, CDR3 DNA, CDR3 protein. The D gene is left open where the match is weak. Where a row states a size, it is once, few, many or the class of an expanded clone; other rows omit it.

TRBV5-6,TRBJ2-1,NA,NA,TGTGCCAGCAGCTTTTCAGGGAGCAGTGGCAATGAGCAGTTCTTC,CASSFSGSSGNEQFF
TRBV24-1,TRBJ2-2,NA,NA,TGTGCCACCAGTGCCCTTGACACCGGGGAGCTGTTTTTT,CATSALDTGELFF
TRBV7-6,TRBJ1-6,NA,NA,TGTGCCAGCAGCCTCCTTATGGAGGATTCACCCCTCCACTTT,CASSLLMEDSPLHF
TRBV3-1/TRBV3-2,TRBJ2-1,NA,TRBD2,TGTGCCAGCAGCCCCCTGGGCGGGAGCGGGGTCTACAATGAGCAGTTCTTC,CASSPLGGSGVYNEQFF
TRBV5-4,TRBJ1-3,NA,NA,TGTGCCAGCAGCGAAGGGACAAAGAGGAACACCATATATTTT,CASSEGTKRNTIYF
TRBV11-3,TRBJ2-5,NA,TRBD1,TGTGCCAGCAGCCCCGATCCGGGACAGCAAGAGACCCAGTACTTC,CASSPDPGQQETQYF
TRBV18,TRBJ2-7,NA,NA,TGTGCCAGCTCACTAAAGTCCTTCGGATACGAGCAGTACTTC,CASSLKSFGYEQYF
TRBV5-1,TRBJ1-6,NA,TRBD1,TGCGCCAGCAGCGCCGGGACAGCCTTACCCCATTCACCCCTCCACTTT,CASSAGTALPHSPLHF
TRBV25-1,TRBJ1-3,NA,NA,TGTGCCAGCAGTGATCCCGGGCCCCTCGCGGGAAACACCATATATTTT,CASSDPGPLAGNTIYF
TRBV6-5,TRBJ2-4,NA,TRBD1,TGTGCCAGCAGTTACTCTAGGGACAGGGGAAACATTCAGTACTTC,CASSYSRDRGNIQYF
TRBV27,TRBJ1-4,NA,TRBD1,TGTGCCAGCAGTCGGACAGGACTAATAGGGGAAAAACTGTTTTTT,CASSRTGLIGEKLFF
TRBV3-1/TRBV3-2,TRBJ2-2,NA,NA,TGTGCCAGCACCAAAACCGTCCAGCGCGGGGAGCTGTTTTTT,CASTKTVQRGELFF
TRBV29-1,TRBJ1-5,few,NA,TGCAGCGTTGGAAACGACAATCAGCCCCAGCATTTT,CSVGNDNQPQHF
TRBV29-1,TRBJ1-1,NA,TRBD1,TGCAGCGCCAGTCGGGACAGCTCAGGGGGGACTGAAGCTTTCTTT,CSASRDSSGGTEAFF
TRBV27,TRBJ1-1,NA,TRBD1,TGTGCCAGCAGTTCCGGACAGGGAGGTACTGAAGCTTTCTTT,CASSSGQGGTEAFF
TRBV5-1,TRBJ2-1,NA,TRBD2,TGCGCCAGCAGCTTGGGCCAAACTAGCGGGGGATACAATGAGCAGTTCTTC,CASSLGQTSGGYNEQFF
TRBV2,TRBJ1-2,NA,NA,TGTGCCAGCGCAGGGGCGGGGGGCTACACCTTC,CASAGAGGYTF
TRBV6-5,TRBJ1-5,NA,NA,TGTGCCAGCAGTTACGGGGGAGGTCAGCCCCAGCATTTT,CASSYGGGQPQHF